Listed here are 24 T cell receptor beta chains from one sample, sequenced in a study of cytomegalovirus exposure and HLA in healthy donors. Measured with immunoSEQ multiplex PCR; TCRdb has only the in-frame clones, and not every one. The sample yields 220,000 or so clones, approximately 88% seen once. Input material: PBMCs. The source of these receptors is a woman in her thirties in good health and CMV-seropositive.

The genes are TRBV2 and TRBJ2-1; D is unclear. V shed 4 bases and J shed 9 bases, with 4 bases lying between them. The germline V gene has CDR1 SNHLY and CDR2 FYNNEI. The CDR3 is 10 residues long. CDR3 coding DNA: TGTGCCAGCAGTGGCGGTGAGCAGTTCTTC. Translating gives CASSGGEQFF.

The V call is TRBV7-6, the J call TRBJ2-1, with no clear D. Deletions cut 5 bases from V and 3 bases from J, with 2 bases between. The CDR3 consists of 11 residues. Germline V gene data show CDR1 as SGHVS and CDR2 as FNYEAQ. CDR3 region: CASSNYNEQFF. CDR3 DNA: TGTGCCAGCAGCAACTACAATGAGCAGTTCTTC.

The chain carries TRBV7-2 and TRBJ1-5; D uncertain. Germline CDR1 and CDR2: SGHTA and FQGNSA. The V end was cut by 5 bases, the J end by 5 bases, with 13 bases between. The CDR3 contains 14 residues. The CDR3 protein is CASSRAPVDQPQHF. The CDR3 nucleotides read TGTGCCAGCAGCCGAGCCCCCGTGGATCAGCCCCAGCATTTT.

This clone is a singleton in its sample. V gene TRBV5-1 combines with J gene TRBJ1-2, with D perhaps matching TRBD1 (6 bases). V lost 5 bases and J 2 bases, leaving 37 bases between the germline ends. Germline V CDR1 and CDR2: SGHRS, YFSETQ. The CDR3 consists of 22 residues. CDR3 nucleotide sequence: TGCGCCAGCAGTTTCAGTCTTCTCCTTACATCCGCAAACAGGGAAAAAAACTATGGCTACACCTTC. It is translated as CASSFSLLLTSANREKNYGYTF.

V is TRBV28 and J is TRBJ2-1; D gene ambiguous. Germline V CDR1 and CDR2: MDHEN, SYDVKM. The V end lost 8 bases, the J end lost 6 bases, and 17 bases lay between the germline ends. The CDR3 runs 14 residues. The CDR3: CASAKLDGANEQFF. The CDR3 nucleotides read TGTGCCAGCGCAAAGCTCGACGGTGCCAATGAGCAGTTCTTC. Filled out from reference TRBV28 and TRBJ2-1, the complete variable domain reads DVKVTQSSRYLVKRTGEKVFLECVQDMDHENMFWYRQDPGLGLRLIYFSYDVKMKEKGDIPEGYSVSREKKERFSLILESASTNQTSMYLCASAKLDGANEQFFGPGTRLTVL.

This sequence joins TRBV25-1 and TRBJ2-1, with 10 bases fitting TRBD2. J gave up 7 bases and V 2 bases, and 2 bases lay outside the gene matches. The CDR3 is made up of 14 amino acids. Per the germline V gene, CDR1 is MGHDK and CDR2 is SYGVNS. The CDR3 nucleotides are TGTGCCAGCAGTGAAGGGGGACTAGCGAATGAGCAGTTCTTC. Translation gives CASSEGGLANEQFF.

The rearrangement links TRBV29-1 to TRBJ1-2; D not certain. The germline CDR1 and CDR2 sequences are SQVTM and ANQGSEA. This CDR3 spans 11 amino acids. Trimming stripped 6 bases from V and 8 bases from J, with 13 bases between. In DNA, the CDR3 is TGCAGCGTCCAAGGCCGGGGAGGCTACACCTTC. It specifies CSVQGRGGYTF.

CDR3 DNA sequence: TGTGCCTGGAGTTTATCCACTGAAGCTTTCTTT. As protein: CAWSLSTEAFF. The rearrangement joins TRBV30 to TRBJ1-1, with D unresolved. The CDR3 covers 11 residues. Germline CDR1 reads GTSNPN; CDR2 reads SVGIG (reference sequence). V was shortened by 2 bases and J by 4 bases, with 5 bases between the two germline ends.

This clone was recorded once. This chain joins TRBV5-1 and TRBJ2-7; D is uncertain. The CDR3 extends over 13 amino acids. With 4 bases removed from V and 2 bases from J, the gap between germline ends came to 10 bases. CDR1 SGHRS and CDR2 YFSETQ come from the germline V gene. CDR3 amino acids: CASSPRLPYEQYF. DNA for the CDR3: TGCGCCAGCAGCCCCCGACTCCCCTACGAGCAGTACTTC. Filled out from reference TRBV5-1 and TRBJ2-7, the complete variable domain reads KAGVTQTPRYLIKTRGQQVTLSCSPISGHRSVSWYQQTPGQGLQFLFEYFSETQRNKGNFPGRFSGRQFSNSRSEMNVSTLELGDSALYLCASSPRLPYEQYFGPGTRLTVT.

The chain combines TRBV28 with TRBJ1-2, with D possibly TRBD1 on 6 matching bases. V was clipped by 11 bases and J by 0 bases, with 13 bases between them. CDR3 length: 13 amino acids. The germline gives CDR1 MDHEN, CDR2 SYDVKM. CDR3 coding DNA: TGTGCCTCCCTTGGGGGCCCTAACTATGGCTACACCTTC. Residues: CASLGGPNYGYTF.

The rearrangement links TRBV6-5 to TRBJ1-1; 10 nucleotides align to TRBD1. Losses at the gene ends were 6 bases for V and 8 bases for J; bases not matched to a gene: 9. There are 14 residues in the CDR3. Looked up from germline, CDR1 is MNHEY and CDR2 is SVGAGI. The CDR3 nucleotides read TGTGCCAGCAGCCTCGACAGGGGGCGGCAGGAAGCTTTCTTT. Protein: CASSLDRGRQEAFF.

With regard to this clone: The sample contains more than one DNA sequence encoding this CDR3. The gene calls are TRBV11-2 and TRBJ1-1; 7 bases match TRBD1. Germline V lookup: CDR1 SGHAT, CDR2 FQNNGV. The CDR3 runs to 13 residues. The V and J ends lost 3 bases and 3 bases, in that order; junction bases with no gene match: 1. The DNA for the CDR3 is TGTGCCAGCAGCTTTCAGGGGGACACTGAAGCTTTCTTT. Its protein product is CASSFQGDTEAFF.

The chain uses TRBV18 and TRBJ2-3, with 8 bases lining up with TRBD2. V lost 2 bases to trimming and J lost 3 bases; unmatched junction nucleotides: 4. Germline loops: CDR1 KGHSH, CDR2 LQKENI. CDR3 length equals 15 residues. CDR3: CASSPGGLDTDTQYF. The CDR3 coding sequence is TGTGCCAGCTCACCAGGGGGACTAGATACAGATACGCAGTATTTT.

This clone turned up a few times. The V gene is TRBV11-1, the J gene TRBJ1-1; no clear D gene. V gave up 3 bases and J gave up 7 bases, with 12 bases separating them. The CDR3 length is 13 residues. The germline gives CDR1 SGHAT, CDR2 FQDESV (reference sequence). CDR3 sequence reads: CASSFRNDGEAFF. The CDR3 coding sequence is TGTGCCAGCAGCTTCCGGAATGACGGTGAAGCTTTCTTT.

This clone was seen just once. The chain has TRBV7-2 and TRBJ2-7; 9 positions agree with TRBD1. This CDR3 has 15 amino acids. Germline-derived CDR1 and CDR2 are SGHTA and FQGNSA. J gave up 3 bases and V 5 bases, and 8 bases lay outside the gene matches. Written as DNA, the CDR3 is TGTGCCAGCAGCAGGGTTGGGACAGGGTACTACGAGCAGTACTTC. Protein product: CASSRVGTGYYEQYF.

Turning to this clone: In the same sample, other DNA sequences code for this CDR3. This sequence joins TRBV10-3 and TRBJ2-7; D perhaps matches TRBD1 (5 bases). Trimming pared 4 bases from V and 1 base from J, leaving 5 bases between. Germline V gives CDR1 ENHRY, CDR2 SYGVKD. This CDR3 contains 12 residues. DNA for the CDR3: TGTGCCATCAGTGGACAGTCCTACGAGCAGTACTTC. This translates into CAISGQSYEQYF.

This clone has just one count. This chain joins TRBV29-1 and TRBJ2-5; tentatively, D is TRBD1 or TRBD2 (5 bases each). The CDR3 is 11 amino acids. Looked up from germline, CDR1 is SQVTM and CDR2 is ANQGSEA. V was pared by 7 bases and J by 5 bases, with 11 bases between. The CDR3: CSAPGRETQYF. As DNA, the CDR3 is TGCAGCGCTCCGGGACGTGAGACCCAGTACTTC.

The chain is built from TRBV2 and TRBJ1-1, with 8 bases matching TRBD1. The CDR3 is 13 residues long. The germline V gene encodes CDR1 SNHLY and CDR2 FYNNEI. Trimming cost V 7 bases and J 8 bases; bases outside gene matches: 9. CDR3 DNA: TGTGCCAGCACAGTCGGACAGGGCGGAGAAGCTTTCTTT. This codes for CASTVGQGGEAFF.

The V gene is TRBV6-6, the J gene TRBJ1-2, with TRBD1 identical over 8 bases. CDR1 is MNHNY and CDR2 is SVGAGI in the germline V gene (reference sequence). V dropped 0 bases and J dropped 6; count of bases not matched to a gene: 6. The CDR3 is 15 amino acids. In nucleotides, the CDR3 is TGTGCCAGCAGTTACTCGAGCGCAGGGGGCAATGGCTACACCTTC. It translates to CASSYSSAGGNGYTF.

This clone was recorded a few times. This chain joins TRBV6-4 and TRBJ1-1, with a weak D call TRBD1 (5 bases). The germline V gene has CDR1 MRHNA and CDR2 SNTAGT. CDR3 length: 14 amino acids. The V and J ends lost 5 bases and 1 base respectively, with 11 bases between them. CDR3 in DNA: TGTGCCAGCAGTAGCCAGGGTGGGAACACTGAAGCTTTCTTT. Its translation: CASSSQGGNTEAFF.

In this sample, this clone turned up a few times. V usage is TRBV5-1 and J usage is TRBJ1-1, with D possibly matching TRBD1 (5 bases). The CDR3 sequence is 12 residues long. Trimming removed 3 bases at V and 7 bases at J, with 10 bases between. Germline V gene sequence: CDR1 SGHRS, CDR2 YFSETQ. The CDR3 sequence is CASSSPGGEAFF. Here the CDR3 DNA reads TGCGCCAGCAGCTCTCCCGGGGGTGAAGCTTTCTTT. Variable domain in full (rest from reference TRBV5-1 and TRBJ1-1): KAGVTQTPRYLIKTRGQQVTLSCSPISGHRSVSWYQQTPGQGLQFLFEYFSETQRNKGNFPGRFSGRQFSNSRSEMNVSTLELGDSALYLCASSSPGGEAFFGQGTRLTVV.

The genes are TRBV13 and TRBJ2-5, with D perhaps matching TRBD2 (6 bases). CDR1 and CDR2 (germline): PRHDT, FYEKMQ (reference sequence). Trimming took off 2 bases at V and 3 bases at J, with 13 bases between the two ends. The CDR3 runs 15 residues. The CDR3: CASSLFREPEETQYF. CDR3 sequence (DNA): TGTGCCAGCAGCTTATTCCGGGAGCCAGAAGAGACCCAGTACTTC.

CDR3 sequence: CASSPGTGMNTEAFF. In DNA, the CDR3 is TGCGCCAGCAGCCCCGGGACGGGGATGAACACTGAAGCTTTCTTT. The V gene is TRBV4-3, the J gene TRBJ1-1, with D perhaps TRBD1 (5 bases). The CDR3 is 15 residues long. V was clipped by 4 bases and J by 0 bases, with 12 bases between them. Germline CDR1 LGHNA, CDR2 YSLEER.

The chain uses TRBV27 and TRBJ2-1; D unclear. Germline lookup yields CDR1 MNHEY and CDR2 SMNVEV (reference sequence). The V end lost 2 bases, the J end lost 6 bases, and 5 bases lay between the germline ends. CDR3 size: 12 residues. The CDR3 here is CASSLGVNEQFF. The CDR3 nucleotides are TGTGCCAGCAGTTTAGGGGTCAATGAGCAGTTCTTC.